The clone carrying this T cell receptor beta chain was detected ten times or more. These data originate in a study of T cells after yellow fever vaccination. Study-level background: EM, EMRA, CM and Tscm memory subsets were sorted using CD3, CD45RA, CCR7 and CD95. Study-wide findings and caveats: At under 97% for CD4 and just over 85% for CD8, most primary-vaccination clones showed up again after the booster. Relatively few clonotypes were ones that appeared in both CD4 and CD8 compartments. Though weaker, the secondary response peaked faster, on day 5 versus 15.

The CDR3 runs to 12 residues. V was pared by 3 bases and J by 4 bases, with 7 bases between. Germline V gives CDR1 SGHDT, CDR2 YYEEEE. TCRdb analysed the 5' RACE reads with MiXCR anew, one entry per CDR3 protein. The data hold 30,000 to 35,000 distinct CDR3 sequences, with about 6.3% observed a single time. The rearrangement links TRBV5-6 to TRBJ1-1, with a tentative D call TRBD1 (6 bases). The receptor was derived from a man between 18 and 35 years old who received the YFV17D yellow fever vaccine. This specimen was PBMCs, either bulk or a sorted T-cell subset (CD4+, CD8+, memory, or dextramer-sorted; not recorded which), taken on the day of the first yellow fever vaccination. CDR3 amino acids: CASSSQGTEAFF. The DNA of the CDR3 is TGTGCCAGCAGCTCACAGGGCACTGAAGCTTTCTTT.